Listed here are 15 T cell receptor beta chains from one sample, sequenced in a study of vaccination effects on CD4 cells after COVID-19. These receptors' targets are unknown. Expansion of antigen-specific CD4+ T cells with viral peptide pools was carried out by the ViraFEST assay before sequencing. CD4+ T cell isolation took place after 10 days of culture. Subjects were given two BNT162b2 or mRNA-1273 vaccine doses. The data were produced by immunoSEQ multiplex PCR, yet TCRdb's version contains in-frame clones alone and is incomplete. The table lists fewer than 30,000 clones, approximately 83% of them singletons. The input for sequencing was CD4+ T cells from PBMCs cultured with HCoV-NL63 spike peptides, taken after COVID-19 vaccination. These receptors were collected from a human donor who received a COVID-19 vaccine. Some clones in this sample may be carry-over from other donors' samples.

This clone was seen a single time. The chain links TRBV6-5 to TRBJ1-4; possible D gene TRBD1, 6 bases. Trimming took 5 bases from V and 7 from J, leaving 17 bases between them. The germline V gene encodes CDR1 MNHEY and CDR2 SVGAGI. This CDR3 contains 15 residues. The CDR3 nucleotides are TGTGCCAGCAGTCTCACAGGGTTAGGGGGTGAAAAACTGTTTTTT. This sequence encodes CASSLTGLGGEKLFF.

This chain connects TRBV24-1 to TRBJ2-5; D possibly corresponds to TRBD2 (5 bases). CDR3 length: 14 amino acids. Trimming stripped 7 bases from V and 7 bases from J, with 18 bases between. CDR1 is KGHDR and CDR2 is SFDVKD in the germline V gene. The DNA for the CDR3 is TGTGCCACCAGGGAAGAAGGAGGCAAGAGGACCCAGTACTTC. Protein: CATREEGGKRTQYF.

The count of this clone is one. V gene TRBV6-5 combines with J gene TRBJ1-3; TRBD1 is a possible D gene (5 bases). Trimming cost V 2 bases and J 0 bases, with 11 bases left between them. The CDR3 contains 16 residues. Looked up from germline, CDR1 is MNHEY and CDR2 is SVGAGI. The CDR3 DNA is TGTGCCAGCAGTTACGCACAGGCTAGCTCTGGAAACACCATATATTTT. Amino acid sequence: CASSYAQASSGNTIYF.

V is TRBV3-1 (or the pseudogene TRBV3-2) and J is TRBJ2-7, with a tentative D call TRBD1 (5 bases). V was trimmed by 1 base and J by 6 bases, leaving 10 bases between them. The CDR3 consists of 13 residues. Germline CDR1 is LGHDT and CDR2 is YNNKEL (reference sequence). The CDR3 is CASSQVQGGEQYV. The CDR3 nucleotides read TGTGCCAGCAGCCAAGTGCAGGGCGGCGAGCAGTACGTC.

The chain employs TRBV18 and TRBJ1-1; 7 bases are a match to TRBD1. CDR3 length: 15 amino acids. Germline values: CDR1 KGHSH, CDR2 LQKENI. Trimming cost V 2 bases and J 4 bases; bases outside gene matches: 7. The CDR3: CASSPASRGGTEAFF. The CDR3 DNA is TGTGCCAGCTCACCAGCGAGCAGGGGGGGCACTGAAGCTTTCTTT.

V and J are TRBV18 and TRBJ2-1, with D maybe TRBD2 (5 bases). V was pared by 5 bases and J by 5 bases, with 16 bases between. CDR3 size: 15 residues. CDR1 KGHSH and CDR2 LQKENI come from the germline V gene. CDR3 nucleotide sequence: TGTGCCAGCTCATCACGGGAAGGGTTCCACAATGAGCAGTTCTTC. As protein: CASSSREGFHNEQFF.

The V and J genes are TRBV5-1 and TRBJ1-2, with D maybe TRBD1 (5 bases). The CDR3 runs to 13 residues. Trimming took 0 bases from V and 8 from J, leaving 11 bases between them. Germline CDR1 SGHRS, CDR2 YFSETQ. The CDR3 DNA is TGCGCCAGCAGCTTGGACAGGTTTGACGGCTACACCTTC. It yields the protein CASSLDRFDGYTF.

The chain employs TRBV25-1 and TRBJ1-2; 7 bases are shared with TRBD1. After removal of 5 bases from V and 2 bases from J, the junction contained 8 bases not matched to a gene. Looked up from germline, CDR1 is MGHDK and CDR2 is SYGVNS. This CDR3 contains 15 residues. The CDR3 nucleotides read TGTGCCAGCAGTCCGAGAGGACAGGCGAACTATGGCTACACCTTC. Translating it yields CASSPRGQANYGYTF.

The chain is built from TRBV2 and TRBJ1-3; D is undetermined. V was shortened by 3 bases and J by 1 base, with 1 base between the two germline ends. Per the germline V gene, CDR1 is SNHLY and CDR2 is FYNNEI. This CDR3 spans 12 amino acids. CDR3 region: CASSDSGNTIYF. In nucleotides, the CDR3 is TGTGCCAGCAGTGATTCTGGAAACACCATATATTTT. Combining the CDR3 with reference TRBV2 and TRBJ1-3 gives the whole variable domain EPEVTQTPSHQVTQMGQEVILRCVPISNHLYFYWYRQILGQKVEFLVSFYNNEISEKSEIFDDQFSVERPDGSNFTLKIRSTKLEDSAMYFCASSDSGNTIYFGEGSWLTVV.

This chain links TRBV3-1 (or the pseudogene TRBV3-2) with TRBJ1-5, with TRBD1 matching over 7 bases. Trimming took 4 bases from V and 5 from J; bases not matched to a gene: 8. The germline V gene encodes CDR1 LGHDT and CDR2 YNNKEL (reference sequence). The CDR3 is made up of 15 amino acids. The chain's CDR3 is CASSRSTGRDQPQHF. The DNA of the CDR3 is TGTGCCAGCAGCCGTTCGACAGGGAGGGATCAGCCCCAGCATTTT.

The V gene is TRBV2, the J gene TRBJ1-4; D remains unclear. The germline gives CDR1 SNHLY, CDR2 FYNNEI. The CDR3 covers 15 residues. V lost 1 base to trimming and J lost 4 bases, with 10 bases between them. For the CDR3, the DNA is TGTGCCAGCAGTGAAGTGGTCGGTAATAATGAAAAACTGTTTTTT. Translation: CASSEVVGNNEKLFF.

V usage is TRBV20-1 and J usage is TRBJ1-1; D not resolved. Germline lookup yields CDR1 DFQATT and CDR2 SNEGSKA (reference sequence). Trimming cost V 6 bases and J 4 bases, with 9 bases left between them. The CDR3 consists of 11 residues. The DNA of the CDR3 is TGCAGTGCACGGGGTGTCACTGAAGCTTTCTTT. It translates to CSARGVTEAFF.

The chain employs TRBV9 and TRBJ2-1, with D possibly being TRBD2 (7 bases). The CDR3 is made up of 15 amino acids. V was cut by 0 bases and J by 4 bases, with 11 bases left in between. The germline V gene encodes CDR1 SGDLS and CDR2 YYNGEE. The CDR3 reads CASSVEGGQYNEQFF. For the CDR3, the DNA is TGTGCCAGCAGCGTAGAGGGGGGGCAATACAATGAGCAGTTCTTC.

Only one count was recorded for this clone. The genes are TRBV7-2 and TRBJ2-1; 8 bases are shared with TRBD1. Germline V gene data show CDR1 as SGHTA and CDR2 as FQGNSA. The CDR3 spans 16 residues. After removal of 2 bases from V and 4 bases from J, the junction contained 7 bases not matched to a gene. Here the CDR3 DNA reads TGTGCCAGCAGCTTAATGAGTACAGGGGGATACAATGAGCAGTTCTTC. Translated, it gives CASSLMSTGGYNEQFF.

The chain carries TRBV29-1 and TRBJ2-7; D not certain. CDR1 is SQVTM, CDR2 ANQGSEA, per germline. V gave up 4 bases and J gave up 0 bases, with 7 bases separating them. This CDR3 is 12 amino acids long. In nucleotides, the CDR3 is TGCAGCGTTGGATGGAGCTCCTACGAGCAGTACGTC. It is translated as CSVGWSSYEQYV.